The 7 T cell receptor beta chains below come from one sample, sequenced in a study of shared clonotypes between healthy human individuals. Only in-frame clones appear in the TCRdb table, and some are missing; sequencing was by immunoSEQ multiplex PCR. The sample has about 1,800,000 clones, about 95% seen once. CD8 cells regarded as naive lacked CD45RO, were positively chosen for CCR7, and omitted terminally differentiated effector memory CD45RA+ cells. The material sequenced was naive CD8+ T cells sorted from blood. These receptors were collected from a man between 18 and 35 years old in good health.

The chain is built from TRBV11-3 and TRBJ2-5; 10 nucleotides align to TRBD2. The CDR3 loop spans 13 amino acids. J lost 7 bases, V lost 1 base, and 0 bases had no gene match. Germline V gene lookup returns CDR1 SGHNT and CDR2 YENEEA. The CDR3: CASSLGLAGTQYF. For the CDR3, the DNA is TGTGCCAGCAGCTTAGGACTAGCGGGGACCCAGTACTTC. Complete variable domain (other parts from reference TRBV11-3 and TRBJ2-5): EAGVVQSPRYKIIEKKQPVAFWCNPISGHNTLYWYLQNLGQGPELLIRYENEEAVDDSQLPKDRFSAERLKGVDSTLKIQPAELGDSAVYLCASSLGLAGTQYFGPGTRLLVL.

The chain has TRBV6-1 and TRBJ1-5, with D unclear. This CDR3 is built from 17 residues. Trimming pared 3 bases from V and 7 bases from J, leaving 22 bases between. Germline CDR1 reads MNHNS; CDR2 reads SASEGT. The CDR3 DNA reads TGTGCCAGCAGTGACCTGAGGGTTTTGGGAGATGAACAGCCCCAGCATTTT. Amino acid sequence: CASSDLRVLGDEQPQHF.

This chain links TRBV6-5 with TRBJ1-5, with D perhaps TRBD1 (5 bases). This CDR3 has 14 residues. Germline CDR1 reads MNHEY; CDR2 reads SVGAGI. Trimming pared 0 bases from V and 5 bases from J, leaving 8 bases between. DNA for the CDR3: TGTGCCAGCAGTTACTCGTTGGGGCATCAGCCCCAGCATTTT. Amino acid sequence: CASSYSLGHQPQHF.

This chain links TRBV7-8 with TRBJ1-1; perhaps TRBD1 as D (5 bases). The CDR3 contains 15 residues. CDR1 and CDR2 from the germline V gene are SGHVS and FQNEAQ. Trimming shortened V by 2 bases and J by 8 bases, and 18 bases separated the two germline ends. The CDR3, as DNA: TGTGCCAGCAGCTTAATGAACCAGGGATGGAGGGAAGCTTTCTTT. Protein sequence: CASSLMNQGWREAFF.

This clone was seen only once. This CDR3 is CASGLYNTEAFF. The CDR3 DNA reads TGTGCCAGTGGATTATATAACACTGAAGCTTTCTTT. The chain is built from TRBV19 and TRBJ1-1; unclear D gene. Looked up from germline, CDR1 is LNHDA and CDR2 is SQIVND (reference sequence). Trimming shortened V by 8 bases and J by 2 bases, and 9 bases separated the two germline ends. The CDR3 covers 12 residues. Supplemented by reference TRBV19 and TRBJ1-1, the full variable domain reads DGGITQSPKYLFRKEGQNVTLSCEQNLNHDAMYWYRQDPGQGLRLIYYSQIVNDFQKGDIAEGYSVSREKKESFPLTVTSAQKNPTAFYLCASGLYNTEAFFGQGTRLTVV.

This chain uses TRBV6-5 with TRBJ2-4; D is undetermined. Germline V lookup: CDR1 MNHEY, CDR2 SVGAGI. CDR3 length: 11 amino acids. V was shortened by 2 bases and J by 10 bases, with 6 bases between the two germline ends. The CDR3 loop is CASSYLGIQYF. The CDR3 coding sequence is TGTGCCAGCAGTTACCTAGGAATTCAGTACTTC.

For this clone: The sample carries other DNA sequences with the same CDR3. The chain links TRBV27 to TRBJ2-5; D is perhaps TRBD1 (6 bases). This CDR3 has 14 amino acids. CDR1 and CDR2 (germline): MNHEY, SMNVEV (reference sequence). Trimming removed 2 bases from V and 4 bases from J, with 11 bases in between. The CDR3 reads CASSLRQGSETQYF. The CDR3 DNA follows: TGTGCCAGCAGTTTACGGCAGGGGTCAGAGACCCAGTACTTC.